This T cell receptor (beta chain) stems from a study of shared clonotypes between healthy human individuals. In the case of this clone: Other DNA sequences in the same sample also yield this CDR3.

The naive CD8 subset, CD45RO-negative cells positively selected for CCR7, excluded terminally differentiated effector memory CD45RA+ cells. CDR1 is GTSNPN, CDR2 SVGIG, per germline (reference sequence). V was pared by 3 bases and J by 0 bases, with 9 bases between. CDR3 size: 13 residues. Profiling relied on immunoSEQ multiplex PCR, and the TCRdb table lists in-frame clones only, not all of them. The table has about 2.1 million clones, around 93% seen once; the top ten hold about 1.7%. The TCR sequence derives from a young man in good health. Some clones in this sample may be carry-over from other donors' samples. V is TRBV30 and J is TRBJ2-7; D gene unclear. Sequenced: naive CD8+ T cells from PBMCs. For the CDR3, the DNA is TGTGCCTGGAGCCGGGCTAACTCCTACGAGCAGTACTTC. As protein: CAWSRANSYEQYF.